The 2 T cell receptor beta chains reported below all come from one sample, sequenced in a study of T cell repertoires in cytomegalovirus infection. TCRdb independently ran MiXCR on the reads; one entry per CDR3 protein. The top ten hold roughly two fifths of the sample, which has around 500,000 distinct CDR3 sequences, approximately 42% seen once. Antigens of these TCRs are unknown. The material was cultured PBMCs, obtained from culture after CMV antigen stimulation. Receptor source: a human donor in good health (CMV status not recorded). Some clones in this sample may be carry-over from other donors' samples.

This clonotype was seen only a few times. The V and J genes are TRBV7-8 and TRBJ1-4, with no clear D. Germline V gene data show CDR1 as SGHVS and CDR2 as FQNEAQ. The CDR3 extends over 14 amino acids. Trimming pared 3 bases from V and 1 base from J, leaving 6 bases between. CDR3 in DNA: TGTGCCAGCAGCTTCACTCGAACTAATGAAAAACTGTTTTTT. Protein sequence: CASSFTRTNEKLFF. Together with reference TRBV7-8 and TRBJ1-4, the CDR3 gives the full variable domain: GAGVSQSPRYKVAKRGQDVALRCDPISGHVSLFWYQQALGQGPEFLTYFQNEAQLDKSGLPSDRFFAERPEGSVSTLKIQRTQQEDSAVYLCASSFTRTNEKLFFGSGTQLSVL.

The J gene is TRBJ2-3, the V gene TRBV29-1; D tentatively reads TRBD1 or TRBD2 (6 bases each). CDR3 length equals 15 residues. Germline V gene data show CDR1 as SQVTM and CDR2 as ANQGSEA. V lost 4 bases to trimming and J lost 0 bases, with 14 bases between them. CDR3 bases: TGCAGCGTTGCCGGAGGGGGGAAGAGCACAGATACGCAGTATTTT. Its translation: CSVAGGGKSTDTQYF.